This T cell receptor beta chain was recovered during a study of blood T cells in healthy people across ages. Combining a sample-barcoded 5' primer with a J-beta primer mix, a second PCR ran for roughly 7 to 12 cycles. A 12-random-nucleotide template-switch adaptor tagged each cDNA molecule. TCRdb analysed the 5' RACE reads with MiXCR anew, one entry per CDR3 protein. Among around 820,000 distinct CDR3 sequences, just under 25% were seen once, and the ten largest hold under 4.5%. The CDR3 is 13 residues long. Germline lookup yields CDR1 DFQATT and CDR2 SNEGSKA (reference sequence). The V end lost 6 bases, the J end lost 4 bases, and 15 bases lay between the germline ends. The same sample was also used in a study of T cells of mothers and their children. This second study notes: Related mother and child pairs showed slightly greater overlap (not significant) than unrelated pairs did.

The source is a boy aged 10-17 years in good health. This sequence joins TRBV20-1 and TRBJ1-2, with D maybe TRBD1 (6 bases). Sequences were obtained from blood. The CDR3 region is CSAHPPGVYGYTF. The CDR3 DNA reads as TGCAGTGCCCACCCGCCAGGGGTCTATGGCTACACCTTC.